The source of this T cell receptor (beta chain) is a study of T cells in Graves' hyperthyroidism and ophthalmopathy. The study's findings and limits: A model built on 13 V-J features separated ophthalmopathy from stable hyperthyroidism.

Amplification yielded TCR beta CDR3 regions, with RNA transcripts as the source. Researchers ran a first-round RT-PCR on the TCR CDR3 using the HTBI primer set. TCRdb itself ran the multiplex PCR reads through MiXCR, one entry per CDR3 protein. The table has some 490,000 distinct CDR3 sequences, around a fifth seen once. Notes on this clonotype: Its specificity is unknown.

The V and J ends lost 4 bases and 2 bases respectively, with 13 bases between them. The length of the CDR3 is 15 residues. From germline, CDR1 is SGHDT and CDR2 YYEEEE. This TCR came from a woman in her sixties or seventies with Graves' ophthalmopathy. The sample taken for sequencing was blood. The rearrangement links TRBV5-6 to TRBJ2-1; D remains unclear. CDR3 in amino acids: CASSLSARPYNEQFF. CDR3 sequence (DNA): TGTGCCAGCAGCCTTTCGGCGCGACCCTACAATGAGCAGTTCTTC.